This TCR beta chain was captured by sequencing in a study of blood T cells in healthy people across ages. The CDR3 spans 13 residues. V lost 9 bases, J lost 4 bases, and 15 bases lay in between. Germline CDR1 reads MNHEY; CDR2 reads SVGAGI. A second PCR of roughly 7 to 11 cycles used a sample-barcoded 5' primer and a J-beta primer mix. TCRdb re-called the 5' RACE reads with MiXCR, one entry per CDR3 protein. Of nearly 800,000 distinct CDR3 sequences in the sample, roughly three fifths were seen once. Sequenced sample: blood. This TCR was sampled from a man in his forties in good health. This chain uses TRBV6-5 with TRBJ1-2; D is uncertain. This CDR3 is CASGRGGPYGYTF. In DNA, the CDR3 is TGTGCCAGTGGACGGGGAGGACCCTATGGCTACACCTTC.